This section outlines one TCR beta chain sequence together with its context. What it recognizes is unknown. CDR1 is KGHSH and CDR2 is LQKENI in the germline V gene. Trimming stripped 1 base from V and 1 base from J, with 13 bases between. The CDR3 extends over 16 amino acids. The source of the sample is a study of cytomegalovirus exposure and HLA in healthy donors. Points from the study as a whole: From TCR beta sequences, most subjects' HLA-A and HLA-B alleles were reportedly predicted accurately.

PCR primers comprised 60 Vbeta and 13 Jbeta primers. Here immunoSEQ multiplex PCR was the method, and the copy in TCRdb shows in-frame clones only, minus some. In the table there are some 130,000 clones, roughly four fifths of which are singletons. This sequence was found in a woman between 45 and 60 years old in good health and CMV-seropositive. Source material: PBMCs. The chain couples TRBV18 to TRBJ2-5, with a weak D call TRBD2 (6 bases). CDR3 sequence: CASSPRAQRVQETQYF. For the CDR3, the DNA is TGTGCCAGCTCACCACGGGCTCAGCGGGTCCAAGAGACCCAGTACTTC.